Included here is one T cell receptor (beta chain) sequence, with context. In the original processing: Nucleated cell counts were estimated from reference gene primer amplification. Sequencing was performed with immunoSEQ multiplex PCR; in TCRdb, only in-frame clones are kept and a portion is missing. V and J calls and clone size are given by that table; D and trimming were obtained from the DNA. The data hold roughly 300,000 clones, with over 75% observed a single time. The source of the sample is a study of blood T cell repertoires in COVID-19. Across the study: The samples span acute and convalescent COVID-19 from the United States, Italy and Spain.

CDR3 length: 19 residues. Germline loops: CDR1 MNHEY, CDR2 SVGEGT. The trim removed 6 bases at V and 5 bases at J, leaving 22 bases unmatched. The sequence was collected from a man aged 18-30 years with active or convalescent COVID-19. The specimen sequenced was peripheral blood. The chain carries TRBV6-2 or TRBV6-3 and TRBJ2-5, with 9 positions matching TRBD1. CDR3 coding DNA: TGTGCCAGCAGCTCAAATCCGGGACAGGGCAACTCTCCTTGGGAGACCCAGTACTTC. Its translation: CASSSNPGQGNSPWETQYF.